The 16 T cell receptor beta chains reported below all come from one sample, sequenced in a study of cytomegalovirus exposure and HLA in healthy donors. Researchers ran the PCR with 60 Vbeta and 13 Jbeta primers. The data were produced by immunoSEQ multiplex PCR, yet TCRdb's version contains in-frame clones alone and is incomplete. The sample gives about 110,000 clones, 77% of which show up once; roughly 4% is in the top ten. Sequencing was done on a sample of PBMCs. These receptors all come from a human donor in good health.

This clone was detected once. The rearrangement joins TRBV4-1 to TRBJ1-4; 8 positions match TRBD1. With 1 base clipped from V and 4 bases from J, the junction kept 2 bases outside the gene matches. Germline loops: CDR1 MGHRA, CDR2 YSYEKL. The CDR3 is made up of 15 amino acids. Here the CDR3 reads CASSQAGTGNEKLFF. The CDR3 bases are TGCGCCAGCAGCCAAGCCGGGACAGGTAATGAAAAACTGTTTTTT.

CDR3 region: CASSDTPGTSGTSYTQYF. Here the CDR3 DNA reads TGTGCCAGCAGTGACACCCCGGGGACTAGCGGGACCTCTTATACGCAGTATTTT. The chain is built from TRBV6-4 and TRBJ2-3; 13 bases line up with TRBD2. Germline V lookup: CDR1 MRHNA, CDR2 SNTAGT. With 2 bases clipped from V and 7 bases from J, the junction kept 12 bases outside the gene matches. The CDR3 is 18 amino acids.

This clone has only a few counts. DNA for the CDR3: TGTGCCAGCAGCTTCCTAGCGGGAGTTAGTAATGAGCAGTTCTTC. Amino acids: CASSFLAGVSNEQFF. The gene calls are TRBV7-9 and TRBJ2-1, with TRBD2 matching 10 bases. J gave up 7 bases and V 3 bases, and 6 bases lay outside the gene matches. From germline, CDR1 is SEHNR and CDR2 FQNEAQ (reference sequence). The CDR3 runs 15 residues.

The chain is built from TRBV5-4 and TRBJ1-2; D not resolved. The CDR3 extends over 14 amino acids. The V end was cut by 0 bases, the J end by 6 bases, with 12 bases between. CDR1 and CDR2 from the germline V gene are SGHNT and YYREEE (reference sequence). The CDR3 loop reads CASSLGGVRDGYTF. The CDR3 DNA is TGTGCCAGCAGCTTGGGGGGAGTTCGGGATGGCTACACCTTC.

V gene TRBV10-2 combines with J gene TRBJ2-2; TRBD2 agrees at 13 bases. The J segment lost 7 bases and the V segment lost 3 bases, leaving 5 bases of the junction unmatched. The CDR3 sequence is 16 residues long. Germline V gene lookup returns CDR1 WSHSY and CDR2 SAAADI. Here the CDR3 DNA reads TGCGCCAGCAGTGAACTAGCGGGAGGGCCGTACGGGGAGCTGTTTTTT. It translates to CASSELAGGPYGELFF.

Only a few counts were recorded for this clone. The chain employs TRBV6-1 and TRBJ2-1; 9 nucleotides agree with TRBD2. Looked up from germline, CDR1 is MNHNS and CDR2 is SASEGT. The CDR3 is made up of 15 amino acids. J gave up 7 bases and V 4 bases, and 8 bases lay outside the gene matches. CDR3 in amino acids: CASSGGGAGENEQFF. DNA of the CDR3: TGTGCCAGCAGTGGCGGGGGGGCGGGTGAGAATGAGCAGTTCTTC.

This clone has only a few counts. The J gene is TRBJ2-3, the V gene TRBV5-1, with 15 bases identical to TRBD2. With 2 bases clipped from V and 2 bases from J, the junction kept 9 bases outside the gene matches. Germline V gives CDR1 SGHRS, CDR2 YFSETQ. CDR3 length: 19 amino acids. The CDR3 sequence is CASSFIPGLAGGATDTQYF. CDR3 bases: TGCGCCAGCAGCTTCATCCCGGGACTAGCGGGAGGTGCCACAGATACGCAGTATTTT.

The chain has TRBV5-1 and TRBJ2-3; a weak D match, TRBD1 (8 bases). Germline values: CDR1 SGHRS, CDR2 YFSETQ. The CDR3 is 16 amino acids. V lost 2 bases, J lost 4 bases, and 17 bases lay in between. DNA for the CDR3: TGCGCCAGCAGCTTACAGGGGGAGGGTGGCGCAGATACGCAGTATTTT. As protein: CASSLQGEGGADTQYF.

V gene TRBV10-3 combines with J gene TRBJ1-1; a weak D match, TRBD1 (5 bases). Germline V lookup: CDR1 ENHRY, CDR2 SYGVKD. This CDR3 comprises 14 residues. Trimming removed 0 bases from V and 4 bases from J, with 9 bases in between. The CDR3 here is CAISESAGGTEAFF. In DNA, the CDR3 is TGTGCCATCAGTGAGTCGGCCGGGGGCACTGAAGCTTTCTTT.

As to this clone: One end of the junction fails to match germline, which may point to a read error. The V and J genes are TRBV5-4 and TRBJ2-7; 9 bases match TRBD2. This CDR3 has 14 amino acids. Germline loops: CDR1 SGHNT, CDR2 YYREEE (reference sequence). This chain's CDR3 is CASFGGGEAGGRTF. The CDR3 coding sequence is TGTGCCAGCTTTGGCGGAGGGGAAGCGGGAGGCAGAACTTTC.

This clone was seen once. This chain joins TRBV28 and TRBJ1-2; 9 bases are shared with TRBD1. J lost 7 bases, V lost 1 base, and 4 bases had no gene match. The germline CDR1 and CDR2 sequences are MDHEN and SYDVKM. The CDR3 has 14 amino acids. The CDR3 reads CASSLLDRGGGYTF. The CDR3 DNA reads as TGTGCCAGCAGTTTATTGGACAGGGGCGGTGGCTACACCTTC.

The chain carries TRBV11-2 and TRBJ2-7; 10 nucleotides line up with TRBD2. The CDR3 sequence is 16 residues long. The ends lost 5 bases at V and 3 bases at J; junction bases unmatched: 10. The germline V gene encodes CDR1 SGHAT and CDR2 FQNNGV. The CDR3 DNA reads TGTGCCAGCAGCCCCGGAGGGGCTAGCGGGAGCTACGAGCAGTACTTC. It is translated as CASSPGGASGSYEQYF.

The V gene is TRBV5-1, the J gene TRBJ2-3; D is possibly TRBD2 (7 bases). The CDR3 runs 16 residues. Between the trimmed V and J ends, which lost 0 bases and 4 bases, there was a span of 15 bases. CDR1 and CDR2 from the germline V gene are SGHRS and YFSETQ. The CDR3 coding sequence is TGCGCCAGCAGCTTGGAGGCGGGGGCAGTTCCAGATACGCAGTATTTT. Its protein is CASSLEAGAVPDTQYF.

The chain couples TRBV28 to TRBJ1-1, with a tentative D call TRBD1 (6 bases). This CDR3 is built from 15 residues. V was pared by 5 bases and J by 0 bases, with 13 bases between. Germline assignment: CDR1 MDHEN and CDR2 SYDVKM. The CDR3 coding sequence is TGTGCCAGCAGTAGACCAGGGGACCTGAACACTGAAGCTTTCTTT. This encodes CASSRPGDLNTEAFF.

The chain joins TRBV27 to TRBJ1-6; TRBD1 matches at 9 bases. This CDR3 spans 16 amino acids. Trimming at V came to 3 bases and at J to 6 bases, leaving 6 bases not matched to a gene. Germline assignment: CDR1 MNHEY and CDR2 SMNVEV (reference sequence). DNA of the CDR3: TGTGCCAGCAGTTTCCGCCGGGACAGGGTTAATTCACCCCTCCACTTT. Its translation: CASSFRRDRVNSPLHF.

V and J are TRBV27 and TRBJ1-2; 8 nucleotides line up with TRBD1. After removal of 3 bases from V and 5 bases from J, the junction contained 8 bases not matched to a gene. This CDR3 spans 15 amino acids. Germline loops: CDR1 MNHEY, CDR2 SMNVEV (reference sequence). The CDR3 DNA reads TGTGCCAGCAGTTTCGTGGCAGGGGGCAATTATGGCTACACCTTC. It translates to CASSFVAGGNYGYTF.